What follows is one T cell receptor (beta chain) and its context. Its target is not known. These data come from a study of T cells after yellow fever vaccination. Germline V gives CDR1 DFQATT, CDR2 SNEGSKA (reference sequence). The length of the CDR3 is 16 residues. V trimming: 0 bases; J trimming: 5 bases; junction bases outside the gene matches: 11. Making TCR cDNA involved 5'RACE template switching, which added UMIs and a universal primer site. TCRdb itself ran the 5' RACE reads through MiXCR, one entry per CDR3 protein. The sample has 300,000 to 450,000 distinct CDR3 sequences; 8.1% are singletons. Study-wide findings and caveats: Primary-vaccination clones mostly resurfaced post-booster (about 96% CD4, approximately 90% CD8).

The sample was PBMCs, taken 45 days after the first yellow fever vaccination. The TCR was taken from a man in his late teens or twenties who received the YFV17D yellow fever vaccine. The chain joins TRBV20-1 to TRBJ2-5; 8 positions agree with TRBD2. CDR3 DNA sequence: TGCAGTGCTAGAGATCCCGGGGGGGGGGAAATGGAGACCCAGTACTTC. It translates to CSARDPGGGEMETQYF.